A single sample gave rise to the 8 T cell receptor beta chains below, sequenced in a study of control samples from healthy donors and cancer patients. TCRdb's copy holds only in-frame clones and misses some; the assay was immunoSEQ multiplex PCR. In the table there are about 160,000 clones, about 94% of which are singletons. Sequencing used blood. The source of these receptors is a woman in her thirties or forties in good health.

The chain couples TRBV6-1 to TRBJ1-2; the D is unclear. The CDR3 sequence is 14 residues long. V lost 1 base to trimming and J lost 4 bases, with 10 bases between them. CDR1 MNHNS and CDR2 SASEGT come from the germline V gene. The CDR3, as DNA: TGTGCCAGCAGTGAAGGGACGGTTCTCTATGGCTACACCTTC. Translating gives CASSEGTVLYGYTF.

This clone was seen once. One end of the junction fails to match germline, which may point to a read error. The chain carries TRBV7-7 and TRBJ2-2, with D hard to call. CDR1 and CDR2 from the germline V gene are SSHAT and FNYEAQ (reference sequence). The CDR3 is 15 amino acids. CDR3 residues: CASSLRVANTGELFF. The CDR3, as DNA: TGTGCTAGCAGCTTACGAGTAGCGAACACCGGGGAGCTGTTTTTT.

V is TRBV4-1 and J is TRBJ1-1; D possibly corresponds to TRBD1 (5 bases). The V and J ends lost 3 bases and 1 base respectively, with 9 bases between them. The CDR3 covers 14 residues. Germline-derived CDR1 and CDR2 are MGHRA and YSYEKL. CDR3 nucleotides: TGCGCCAGCAGCCAGGGGCCTGAGAACACTGAAGCTTTCTTT. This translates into CASSQGPENTEAFF.

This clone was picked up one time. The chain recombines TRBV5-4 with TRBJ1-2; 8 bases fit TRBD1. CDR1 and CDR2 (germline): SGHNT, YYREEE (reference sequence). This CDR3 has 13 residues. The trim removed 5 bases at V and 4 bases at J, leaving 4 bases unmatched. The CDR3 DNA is TGTGCCAGCAGGACGACAGGGGCCTATGGCTACACCTTC. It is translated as CASRTTGAYGYTF.

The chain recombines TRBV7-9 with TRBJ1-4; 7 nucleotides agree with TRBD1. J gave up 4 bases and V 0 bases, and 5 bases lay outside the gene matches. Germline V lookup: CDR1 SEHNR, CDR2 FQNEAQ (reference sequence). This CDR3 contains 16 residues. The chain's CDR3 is CASSLASGQSNEKLFF. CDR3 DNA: TGTGCCAGCAGCTTAGCGTCGGGACAGAGTAATGAAAAACTGTTTTTT.

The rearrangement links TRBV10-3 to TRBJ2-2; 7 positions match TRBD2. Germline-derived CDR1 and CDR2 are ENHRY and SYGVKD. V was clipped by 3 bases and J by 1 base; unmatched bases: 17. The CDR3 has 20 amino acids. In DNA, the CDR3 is TGTGCCATCAGTGAACCCCGCCGCCGCGGGAGTTTAGGGAACACCGGGGAGCTGTTTTTT. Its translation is CAISEPRRRGSLGNTGELFF.

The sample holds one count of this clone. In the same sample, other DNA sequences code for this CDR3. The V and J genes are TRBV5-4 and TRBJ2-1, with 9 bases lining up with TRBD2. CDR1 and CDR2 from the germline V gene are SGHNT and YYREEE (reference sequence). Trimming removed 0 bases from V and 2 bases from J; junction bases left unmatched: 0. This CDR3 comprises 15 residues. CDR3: CASSLGLAAYNEQFF. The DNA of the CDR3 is TGTGCCAGCAGCTTGGGACTAGCGGCCTACAATGAGCAGTTCTTC.

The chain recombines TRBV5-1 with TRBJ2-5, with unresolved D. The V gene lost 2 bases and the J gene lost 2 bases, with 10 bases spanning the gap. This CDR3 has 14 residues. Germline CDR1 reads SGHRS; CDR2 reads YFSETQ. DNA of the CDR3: TGCGCCAGCAGCTTTCCGGCCCAACAAGAGACCCAGTACTTC. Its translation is CASSFPAQQETQYF.